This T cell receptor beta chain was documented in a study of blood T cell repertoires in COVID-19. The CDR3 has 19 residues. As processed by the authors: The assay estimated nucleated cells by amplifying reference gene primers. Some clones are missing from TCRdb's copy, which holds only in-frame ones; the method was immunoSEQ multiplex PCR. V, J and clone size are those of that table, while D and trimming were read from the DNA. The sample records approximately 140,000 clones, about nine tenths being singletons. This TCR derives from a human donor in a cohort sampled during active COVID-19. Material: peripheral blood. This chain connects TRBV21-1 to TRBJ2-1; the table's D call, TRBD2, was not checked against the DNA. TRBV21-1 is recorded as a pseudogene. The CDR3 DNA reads TGTGCCAGCAGCAAAAGGAGGGGCCAACGAACTAGGTATTACAATGAGCAGTTCTTC. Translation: CASSKRRGQRTRYYNEQFF.